This T cell receptor beta chain comes out of a study of identifying expanded T cells in peripheral blood. Healthy donors had no documented immune events, such as infections, while sampled. Note on this clone: Its target is not known.

Study findings and constraints: Technical replicates showed roughly 1.2 changed clones; two weeks roughly 16; four weeks 19. Across healthy donors, higher total template counts meant significantly greater approximately two-week count variance.

The CDR3 contains 14 residues. Trimming left V 1 base short and J 8 bases short, with 14 bases between. The germline V gene has CDR1 KGHSH and CDR2 LQKENI. Libraries were prepared by immunoSEQ multiplex PCR; TCRdb keeps only in-frame clonotypes and omits some of them. Seen here are about 89,000 clones, around 89% observed once, and the top ten hold roughly 4%. The TCR originated in a person aged 18 to 75 in good health. The chain links TRBV18 to TRBJ1-2; D is perhaps TRBD1 (6 bases). Sequencing input: blood. The CDR3 sequence: CASSPQGEAKGYTF. The DNA for the CDR3 is TGTGCCAGCTCACCACAGGGGGAGGCAAAAGGCTACACCTTC.